The 10 T cell receptor beta chains below come from one sample, sequenced in a study of identical twins. TCRdb used MiXCR to reprocess the 5' RACE reads, holding one entry per CDR3 protein. The sample includes around 1.7 million distinct CDR3 sequences, about 32% of them seen just once. Input material: cord blood. All receptors come from a newborn girl in good health.

Concerning this clonotype itself: The junction and the germline gene differ at one end; a read error may be behind it. The V gene is TRBV7-9, the J gene TRBJ1-6; TRBD1 might be the D (6 bases). Germline V CDR1 and CDR2: SEHNR, FQNEAQ (reference sequence). The CDR3 totals 14 residues. The CDR3 reads CASSPRQGMAPPHF. The CDR3 DNA sequence: TGTGCCAGCAGCCCCCGGCAGGGGATGGCACCCCCCCACTTT.

This clonotype was seen only a few times. For the CDR3, the DNA is TGCGCCAGCAGCCACCCCGGGACAGGGCCCCTTAAAAGAGCTTTCTTT. Protein product: CASSHPGTGPLKRAFF. The genes are TRBV4-1 and TRBJ1-1, with 9 bases aligning to TRBD1. The CDR3 sequence is 16 residues long. Germline trimming cut 3 bases from V and 10 bases from J; bases unmatched to any gene: 15. CDR1 and CDR2 (germline): MGHRA, YSYEKL.

The chain employs TRBV24-1 and TRBJ2-1; 8 bases align to TRBD2. There are 17 residues in the CDR3. Germline values: CDR1 KGHDR, CDR2 SFDVKD. The V and J ends lost 1 base and 6 bases, in that order; junction bases with no gene match: 10. This CDR3 reads CATSDLRSREGINEQFF. The CDR3 DNA sequence: TGTGCCACCAGTGATTTACGGAGCCGGGAGGGGATCAATGAGCAGTTCTTC.

The rearrangement links TRBV10-3 to TRBJ1-3; D is possibly TRBD1 (6 bases). Trimming shortened V by 9 bases and J by 0 bases, and 6 bases separated the two germline ends. Germline assignment: CDR1 ENHRY and CDR2 SYGVKD. The CDR3 totals 12 residues. The CDR3 spells CAMGHSGNTIYF. In DNA form, the CDR3 reads TGTGCCATGGGACACTCTGGAAACACCATATATTTT.

CDR3 coding DNA: TGTGCCAGCAGTTTTTCCAACCGGGGGGGCAACACAGATACGCAGTATTTT. This codes for CASSFSNRGGNTDTQYF. The chain links TRBV27 to TRBJ2-3, with 8 bases lining up with TRBD2. V lost 3 bases to trimming and J lost 2 bases; unmatched junction nucleotides: 10. The CDR3 length is 17 residues. From germline, CDR1 is MNHEY and CDR2 SMNVEV (reference sequence).

This clonotype turned up a few times. The genes are TRBV29-1 and TRBJ2-7; 11 nucleotides agree with TRBD2. J lost 3 bases, V lost 6 bases, and 4 bases had no gene match. Looked up from germline, CDR1 is SQVTM and CDR2 is ANQGSEA. The CDR3 sequence is 13 residues long. CDR3 DNA: TGCAGCGTGCCGGGACTAGCGGTCTACGAGCAGTACTTC. Amino acids: CSVPGLAVYEQYF.

V gene TRBV20-1 combines with J gene TRBJ2-3, with 12 positions matching TRBD2. Germline V CDR1 and CDR2: DFQATT, SNEGSKA (reference sequence). J lost 3 bases, V lost 7 bases, and 8 bases had no gene match. CDR3 length: 15 residues. The CDR3 loop is CSGKRTSGVTDTQYF. The CDR3, as DNA: TGCAGTGGAAAGAGGACTAGCGGGGTTACAGATACGCAGTATTTT.

With respect to this clonotype: At one end the junction does not follow the germline gene, possibly because of a read error. V gene TRBV27 combines with J gene TRBJ2-7, with a possible D match to TRBD1 (6 bases). The CDR3 loop spans 15 amino acids. The germline V gene has CDR1 MNHEY and CDR2 SMNVEV (reference sequence). CDR3 DNA: TGTGCCGGCAGTTTGACAGGCCCTGGCTCCTACGAGCAGTACTTC. Its protein product is CAGSLTGPGSYEQYF.

The V and J genes are TRBV20-1 and TRBJ2-7, with 8 bases fitting TRBD2. CDR1 and CDR2 from the germline V gene are DFQATT and SNEGSKA (reference sequence). V lost 1 base and J lost 3; bases outside the gene matches: 8. CDR3 size: 15 residues. The CDR3 DNA reads TGCAGTGCTAGAGTCTTACGAGCGGGAGTCTACGAGCAGTACTTC. Translating gives CSARVLRAGVYEQYF.

CDR3 sequence: CSARIGQNNEQFF. CDR3 DNA: TGCAGTGCTAGAATAGGGCAGAACAATGAGCAGTTCTTC. The chain has TRBV20-1 and TRBJ2-1; D not resolved. The germline V gene has CDR1 DFQATT and CDR2 SNEGSKA (reference sequence). Trimming removed 2 bases from V and 5 bases from J, with 10 bases in between. CDR3 length: 13 amino acids.